Here is one T cell receptor beta chain with its context. The CDR3 runs to 14 residues. With V trimmed by 5 bases and J by 7 bases, 6 bases remained unmatched. Germline CDR1 SEHNR, CDR2 FQNEAQ (reference sequence). The entry originates in a study of blood T cell repertoires in COVID-19. On the study more broadly: Sources were T cells, B-cell-depleted T cells, or PBMCs; the material itself was cDNA or gDNA.

Under the authors' procedure: Estimated nucleated cell counts came from reference gene primer amplification. Using immunoSEQ multiplex PCR, the repertoire was profiled, and TCRdb retains in-frame clones only, with some absent. V, J and clone size are those of that table, while D and trimming were read from the DNA. Found here are about 150,000 clones, 80% of them singletons; the top ten hold under 0.75%. The source of this sequence is a man aged 60 to 75 with acute or convalescent COVID-19. The V call is TRBV7-9, the J call TRBJ1-4, with TRBD1 identical over 8 bases. Specimen: peripheral blood. The DNA of the CDR3 is TGTGCCAGCAGCCCGACAGGGGTGGGTGAAAAACTGTTTTTT. It is translated as CASSPTGVGEKLFF.